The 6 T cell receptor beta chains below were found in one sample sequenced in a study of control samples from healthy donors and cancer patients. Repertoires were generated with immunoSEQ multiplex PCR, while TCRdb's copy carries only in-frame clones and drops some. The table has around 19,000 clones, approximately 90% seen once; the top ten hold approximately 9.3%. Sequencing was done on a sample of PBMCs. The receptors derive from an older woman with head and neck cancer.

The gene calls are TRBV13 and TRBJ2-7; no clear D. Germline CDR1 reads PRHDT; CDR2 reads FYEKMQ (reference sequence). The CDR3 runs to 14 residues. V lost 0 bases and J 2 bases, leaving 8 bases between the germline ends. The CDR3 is CASSLGRPPYEQYF. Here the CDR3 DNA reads TGTGCCAGCAGCTTAGGGCGACCTCCCTACGAGCAGTACTTC.

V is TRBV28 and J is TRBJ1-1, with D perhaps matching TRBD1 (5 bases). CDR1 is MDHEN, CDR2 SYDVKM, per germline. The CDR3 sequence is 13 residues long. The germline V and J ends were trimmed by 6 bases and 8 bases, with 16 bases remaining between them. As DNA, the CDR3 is TGTGCCAGCAGAGACATGGGGCGCGTAGAAGCTTTCTTT. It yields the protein CASRDMGRVEAFF.

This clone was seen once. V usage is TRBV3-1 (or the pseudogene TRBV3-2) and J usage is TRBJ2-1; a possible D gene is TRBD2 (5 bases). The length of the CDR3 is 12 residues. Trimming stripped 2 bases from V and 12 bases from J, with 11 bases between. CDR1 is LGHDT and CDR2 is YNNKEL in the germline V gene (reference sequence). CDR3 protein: CASSQPLAGQFF. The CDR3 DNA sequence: TGTGCCAGCAGCCAACCCCTTGCGGGGCAGTTCTTC.

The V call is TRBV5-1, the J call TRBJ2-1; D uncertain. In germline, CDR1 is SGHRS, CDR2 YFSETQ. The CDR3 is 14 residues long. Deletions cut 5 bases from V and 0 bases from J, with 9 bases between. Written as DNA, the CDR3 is TGCGCCAGCAGGAGGTCTGGCTCCTACAATGAGCAGTTCTTC. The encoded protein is CASRRSGSYNEQFF.

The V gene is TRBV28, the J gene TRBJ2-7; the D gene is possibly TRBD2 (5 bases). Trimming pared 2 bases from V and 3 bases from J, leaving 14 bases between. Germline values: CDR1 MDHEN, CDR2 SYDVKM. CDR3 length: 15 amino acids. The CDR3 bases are TGTGCCAGCAGTTTAATCCCAGAGGGCGGCTACGAGCAGTACTTC. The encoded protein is CASSLIPEGGYEQYF.

In DNA, the CDR3 is TGTGCCAGCAGTTCTCCGTTGGGGGCCGTTAGCAATCAGCCCCAGCATTTT. This codes for CASSSPLGAVSNQPQHF. V and J are TRBV2 and TRBJ1-5, with D perhaps matching TRBD1 (6 bases). The germline gives CDR1 SNHLY, CDR2 FYNNEI. This CDR3 is 17 amino acids long. The V and J ends lost 5 bases and 0 bases respectively, with 17 bases between them.